This TCR beta chain is from a study of a mutant IDH1 vaccine in newly diagnosed glioma. Turning to the study itself: It was radiotherapy, temozolomide, or both that patients received previously, with most receiving both. The study, taken as a whole, reports: Seemingly, top peripheral T cell clonotype changes bore no relation to pseudoprogression.

Deletions cut 0 bases from V and 5 bases from J, with 10 bases between. In germline, CDR1 is MGHRA, CDR2 YSYEKL. This CDR3 is built from 14 residues. Regarding time point: baseline, week 1 (first vaccination visit). Treatment noted: pre-vaccination baseline after standard-of-care therapy. New WHO grade 3 or 4 IDH1-mutant, ATRX-lost astrocytomas were present in all donors. The repertoire was sequenced with immunoSEQ multiplex PCR; TCRdb's copy has only in-frame clones and lacks some. The sample includes approximately 70,000 clones, 79% of them seen just once. This clone was detected once. Antigen unknown. Other nucleotide sequences from this sample produce the same CDR3.

The J gene is TRBJ2-5, the V gene TRBV4-1; TRBD1 or TRBD2 may be the D gene (5 bases each). This sample comprised PBMCs, obtained from a glioma patient treated with radiotherapy, temozolomide or both. This clonotype originated in a man between 45 and 60 years old with glioma. This CDR3 reads CASSQDGGRETQYF. CDR3 sequence (DNA): TGCGCCAGCAGCCAAGATGGGGGACGGGAGACCCAGTACTTC.